This TCR beta chain was observed in a study of cytomegalovirus exposure and HLA in healthy donors. Study-wide findings and caveats: On later analysis, the bulk of CMV-associated TCR beta chains appeared to be HLA-restricted. TCR beta V- and J-gene trimming, according to a later analysis, was linked to a missense DCLRE1C variant. Across donors, most TCRs were seen rarely, yet some public ones were widespread.

Concerning this clone: The antigen remains undetermined.

The PCR ran on 60 Vbeta and 13 Jbeta primers. Assay used: immunoSEQ multiplex PCR; TCRdb lists only in-frame clones, some missing. The clone table shows under 120,000 clones, with the ten largest holding under 0.7%. The receptor was isolated from a man aged 45-65 years in good health and CMV-seronegative. The sample comprised PBMCs.

CDR3 in DNA: TGTGCCAGCAGTGATCCGGACAGGGGCCCCTACGAGCAGTACTTC. Protein product: CASSDPDRGPYEQYF. This rearrangement joins TRBV2 to TRBJ2-7; 9 nucleotides agree with TRBD1. The CDR3 spans 15 residues. CDR1 SNHLY and CDR2 FYNNEI come from the germline V gene. V dropped 3 bases and J dropped 2; count of bases not matched to a gene: 5.